This T cell receptor beta chain emerged from a study of blood T cell repertoires in COVID-19. Study-level information: Sample material is recorded as cDNA or gDNA derived from T cells, B-cell-depleted T cells, or PBMCs.

Recruited during active infection, patients (from Seattle) were subsequently followed longitudinally. The trim removed 5 bases at V and 0 bases at J, leaving 1 base unmatched. Germline values: CDR1 MNHEY, CDR2 SVGEGT. The CDR3 has 14 residues. Data came from immunoSEQ multiplex PCR; TCRdb stores just in-frame clones and leaves some out. The sample holds tens of thousands of clones; approximately 84% are singletons and the top ten take 8% to 10%. V gene TRBV6-2 or TRBV6-3 combines with J gene TRBJ2-1; TRBD1 matches at 7 bases. Material: peripheral blood. The origin of this receptor is a man aged 80 or over with COVID-19, enrolled during active disease. The CDR3 spells CASSRQGSYNEQFF. The CDR3, as DNA: TGTGCCAGCAGTAGACAGGGCTCCTACAATGAGCAGTTCTTC.